This record concerns one TCR beta chain sequence. What it binds is unknown. The germline gives CDR1 MGHRA, CDR2 YSYEKL. Losses at the gene ends were 2 bases for V and 1 base for J; bases not matched to a gene: 5. The length of the CDR3 is 15 residues. This record belongs to a study of response to subunit inactivated influenza vaccine. Study outcomes and limitations: New T cells are recruited in small numbers by each seasonal influenza vaccination, according to the authors' suggestion.

Each CDR3 protein is one row after TCRdb ran MiXCR on the RT-PCR reads. This sample has around 490,000 distinct CDR3 sequences, with 6.5% to 8% found just once. This chain links TRBV4-1 with TRBJ2-7; 7 bases align to TRBD2. The sequences come from PBMCs from blood, collected less than 30 months after vaccination. This TCR was sampled from a man between 50 and 70 years old who received an inactivated influenza vaccine. CDR3 sequence reads: CASSQTQLASYEQYF. The CDR3 bases are TGCGCCAGCAGCCAAACCCAACTAGCGTCCTACGAGCAGTACTTC.